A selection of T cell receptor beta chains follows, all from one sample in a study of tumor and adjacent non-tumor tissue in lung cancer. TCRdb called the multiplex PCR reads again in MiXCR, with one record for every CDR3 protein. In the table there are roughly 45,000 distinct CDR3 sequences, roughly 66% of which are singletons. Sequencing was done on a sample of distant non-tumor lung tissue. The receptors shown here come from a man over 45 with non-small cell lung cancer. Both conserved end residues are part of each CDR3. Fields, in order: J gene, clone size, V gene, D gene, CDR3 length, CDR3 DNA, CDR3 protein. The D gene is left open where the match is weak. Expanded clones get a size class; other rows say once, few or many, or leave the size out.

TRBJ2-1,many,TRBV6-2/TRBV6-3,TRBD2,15,TGTGCCAGCAGGTCGGGGGGACTAGCGGAAAATGAGCAGTTCTTC,CASRSGGLAENEQFF
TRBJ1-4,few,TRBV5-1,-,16,TGCGCCAGCAGCCCCCGTACGACGGCAGCTAATGAAAAACTGTCTTTT,CASSPRTTAANEKLSF
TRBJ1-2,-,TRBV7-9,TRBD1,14,TGTGCCAGCAGCCAGGGACAGGGGGAAGGCGGCTACACCTTC,CASSQGQGEGGYTF
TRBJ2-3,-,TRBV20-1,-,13,TGCAGTGCGACTCTCGGACCAGATCAGCCCCAGTATTTT,CSATLGPDQPQYF
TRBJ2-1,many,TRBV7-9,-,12,TGTGCCAGCAGCTTTCGGGGCCATGAGCAGTTCTTC,CASSFRGHEQFF
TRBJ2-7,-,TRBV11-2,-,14,TGTGCCAGCATAACGCAGGATGCCAGCTACGAGCAGTACTTC,CASITQDASYEQYF
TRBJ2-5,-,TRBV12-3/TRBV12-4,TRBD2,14,TGTACCAGTAGTTTACTAGCGGCTGAAGAGACCCAGTACTTC,CTSSLLAAEETQYF
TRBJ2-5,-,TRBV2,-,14,TGTGCCAGCAGTGGGCTAGGGGACCAAGAGACCCAGTACTTC,CASSGLGDQETQYF
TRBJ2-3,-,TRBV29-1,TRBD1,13,TGCAGCGTTGGACAGGGGAAGCGAGATACACAATGTTTT,CSVGQGKRDTQCF
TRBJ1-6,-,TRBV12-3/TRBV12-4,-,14,TGTGCCAACAAGCGGGACGCCCAAAAATCATCCCTCCACTTT,CANKRDAQKSSLHF
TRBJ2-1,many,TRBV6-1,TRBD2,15,TGTGCCAGCAGACCTACTAGCGGGAGGGCCGATGAGCAGTTCTTC,CASRPTSGRADEQFF
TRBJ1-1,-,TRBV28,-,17,TGTGCCAGCACCGACCTGACTAGATCAACGGGATCAACTGAAGCTTTCTTT,CASTDLTRSTGSTEAFF
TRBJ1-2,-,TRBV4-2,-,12,TGTGCCAGCAGCCAAGATAGCTATTGTTACACTTTC,CASSQDSYCYTF
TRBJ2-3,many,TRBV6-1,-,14,TGTGCCAGCAGTAAAACAGGGTGGACAGATACGCAGTATTTT,CASSKTGWTDTQYF
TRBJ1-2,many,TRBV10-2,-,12,TGCGCCAGCAGTGAAGACACCTATGGCTACACCTTC,CASSEDTYGYTF
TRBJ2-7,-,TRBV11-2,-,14,TGTGCCAGCAGTCGGGACGGCCTTTTCTCCGATCAGTACTTC,CASSRDGLFSDQYF
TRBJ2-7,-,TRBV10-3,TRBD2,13,TGTGCTATCAGCCTCGAGCGGGAGCTCGAGCAGTACTTC,CAISLERELEQYF
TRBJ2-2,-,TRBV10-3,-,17,TGTGCCATCGCCCGGACAAGGGCGACGGTAGACACCGGGGAGCTGTTTTTT,CAIARTRATVDTGELFF
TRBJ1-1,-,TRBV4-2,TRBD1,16,TGTACCAGCAGCCAAGGTATCGGGACAGGGGGCACTGAAGCTTTCTTT,CTSSQGIGTGGTEAFF
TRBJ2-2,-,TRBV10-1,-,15,TGCACCTGCAGTGAAGCCGGAACGAACACCGGGGAGCTGTTTTTT,CTCSEAGTNTGELFF
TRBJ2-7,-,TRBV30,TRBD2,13,TGTGCCTGGGGGATAGTGGGAGGGCCCCAGCAGTACTTC,CAWGIVGGPQQYF
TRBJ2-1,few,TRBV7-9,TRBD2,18,TGTGCCAGCAGCTTCGGCGGGACTAGCGGGGGGGCTTCCAATGAGCAGTTCTTC,CASSFGGTSGGASNEQFF
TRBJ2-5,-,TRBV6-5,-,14,TGTGCCAGCAGTTACAGCAGGGGTTCGGAGATCCAATACTTC,CASSYSRGSEIQYF
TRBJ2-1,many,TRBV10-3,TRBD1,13,TGTGCCATCAGCGGGACAGGGGACAATGAGCAGTTCTTC,CAISGTGDNEQFF
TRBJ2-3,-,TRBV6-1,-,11,TGTGCCAGCAGTCCCTCAGGTACCCAGTATTTT,CASSPSGTQYF
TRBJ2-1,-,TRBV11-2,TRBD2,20,TGCGCCAGCAGCTCTTTTGAGGTAACACTAGCGGGACCTACCTACAATGAGCAGTTCTTC,CASSSFEVTLAGPTYNEQFF
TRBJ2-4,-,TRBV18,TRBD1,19,TGTGCCAGCTCACCGTTCAGGGACAGGGGGAATTCCGCCAAAAACATTCGGTACTTC,CASSPFRDRGNSAKNIRYF
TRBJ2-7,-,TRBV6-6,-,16,TGTGTCAGCAGTTATTCCGAACAGGAACAGTCTTACGAACAGTACTTC,CVSSYSEQEQSYEQYF
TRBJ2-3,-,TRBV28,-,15,TGTGCCAGCGGTTTAATTCAAGGGATCACAGATACGCAGTATTTT,CASGLIQGITDTQYF
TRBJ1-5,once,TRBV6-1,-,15,TGTGCCTGCAGTGGAGGGTTGCTAAGCAATCAGCCCCAGCATTTT,CACSGGLLSNQPQHF
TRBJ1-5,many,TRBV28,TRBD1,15,TGTGCCAGCATCCTAGCAGGGGGCGGCAATCAGCCCCAGCATTTT,CASILAGGGNQPQHF
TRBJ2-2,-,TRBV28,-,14,TGTCCCAGCAGTTACCTCCGGAGAGGCGGGGAGCAGTTTTTT,CPSSYLRRGGEQFF
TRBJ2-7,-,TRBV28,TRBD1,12,TGTGCCACCAGTACAGGGGCGGCCGAGCCGTACTTC,CATSTGAAEPYF
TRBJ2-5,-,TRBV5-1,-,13,TGCGCCAGCAGCCCGACACCTCAAGAGACCCAGTACTTC,CASSPTPQETQYF
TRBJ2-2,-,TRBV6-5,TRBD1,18,TGTGCCAGCAGTTCAAGGGAACAGGGGGATCGTCGCACCGGGAAGCTGTTTTTT,CASSSREQGDRRTGKLFF
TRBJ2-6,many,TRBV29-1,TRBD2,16,TGCAGCGTCGGGACTAGCGGGGGGTTCGGGGCCAACGTCCTGACTTTC,CSVGTSGGFGANVLTF
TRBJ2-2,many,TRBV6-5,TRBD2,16,TGTGCCAGCAGAGCGAAGACTAGCGGGAGCACCGGGGAGCTGTTTTTT,CASRAKTSGSTGELFF
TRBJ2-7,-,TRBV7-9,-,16,TGTGCAAGCAGCTTACACCCGACAGGAAGGGCCTGCGAGCAGTACTTC,CASSLHPTGRACEQYF
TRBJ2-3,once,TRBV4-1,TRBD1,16,TGCGCCAGTAGCCCCCAAGACAGGGGCCGGGGAGTTACGCAGTATTTT,CASSPQDRGRGVTQYF
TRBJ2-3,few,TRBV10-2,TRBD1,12,TGCGCCTGCAGGGACAGGGCTGATACGCAGTATTTT,CACRDRADTQYF